This paragraph reports one T cell receptor beta chain. The sample belongs to a study of T cell changes during pregnancy in multiple sclerosis. Germline CDR1 is SGHRS and CDR2 is YFSETQ. This CDR3 contains 13 residues. With 4 bases removed from V and 5 bases from J, the gap between germline ends came to 12 bases. Clones were read by immunoSEQ multiplex PCR, and TCRdb kept only the in-frame ones, dropping some. The sample has more than 20,000 clones, 90% seen once. This clonotype originated in a female donor in good health, enrolled as a control in a pregnancy study. V usage is TRBV5-1 and J usage is TRBJ1-1; possible D gene TRBD1, 6 bases. The sample here was CD8+ T cells from peripheral blood mononuclear cells, taken in the third trimester of pregnancy. The CDR3 region is CASSITGTTEAFF. CDR3 nucleotides: TGCGCCAGCAGCATAACAGGGACGACTGAAGCTTTCTTT. Using reference TRBV5-1 and TRBJ1-1 for the parts outside the CDR3, the full variable domain is KAGVTQTPRYLIKTRGQQVTLSCSPISGHRSVSWYQQTPGQGLQFLFEYFSETQRNKGNFPGRFSGRQFSNSRSEMNVSTLELGDSALYLCASSITGTTEAFFGQGTRLTVV.